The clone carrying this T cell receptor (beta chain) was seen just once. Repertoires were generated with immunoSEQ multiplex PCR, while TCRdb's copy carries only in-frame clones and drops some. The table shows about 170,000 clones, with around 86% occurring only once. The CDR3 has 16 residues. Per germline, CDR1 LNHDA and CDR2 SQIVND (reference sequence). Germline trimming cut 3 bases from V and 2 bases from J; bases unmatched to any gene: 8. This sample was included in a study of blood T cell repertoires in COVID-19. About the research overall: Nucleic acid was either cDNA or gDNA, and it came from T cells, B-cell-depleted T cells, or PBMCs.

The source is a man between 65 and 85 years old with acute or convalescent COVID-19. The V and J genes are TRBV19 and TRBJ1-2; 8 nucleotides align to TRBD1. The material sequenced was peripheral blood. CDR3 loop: CASSIRSGQANYGYTF. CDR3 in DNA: TGTGCCAGTAGTATCCGTTCGGGACAGGCGAACTATGGCTACACCTTC.